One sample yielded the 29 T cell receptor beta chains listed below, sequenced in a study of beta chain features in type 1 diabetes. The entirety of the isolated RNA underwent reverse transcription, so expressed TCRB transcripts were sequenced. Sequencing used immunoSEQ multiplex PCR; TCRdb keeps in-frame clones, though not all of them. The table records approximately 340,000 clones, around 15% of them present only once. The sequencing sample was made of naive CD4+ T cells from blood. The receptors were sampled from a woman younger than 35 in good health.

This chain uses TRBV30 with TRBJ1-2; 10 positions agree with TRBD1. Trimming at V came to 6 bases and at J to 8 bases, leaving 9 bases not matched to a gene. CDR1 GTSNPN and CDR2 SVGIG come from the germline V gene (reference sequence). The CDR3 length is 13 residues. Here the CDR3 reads CACRGTGVGGYTF. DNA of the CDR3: TGTGCCTGCCGGGGGACAGGGGTGGGGGGCTACACCTTC.

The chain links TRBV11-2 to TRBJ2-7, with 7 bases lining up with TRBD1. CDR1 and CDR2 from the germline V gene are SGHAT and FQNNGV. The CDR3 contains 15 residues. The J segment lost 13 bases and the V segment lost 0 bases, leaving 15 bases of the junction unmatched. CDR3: CASSLDGTSGTVVYF. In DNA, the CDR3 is TGTGCCAGCAGCTTAGATGGCACCTCTGGGACAGTAGTATACTTC.

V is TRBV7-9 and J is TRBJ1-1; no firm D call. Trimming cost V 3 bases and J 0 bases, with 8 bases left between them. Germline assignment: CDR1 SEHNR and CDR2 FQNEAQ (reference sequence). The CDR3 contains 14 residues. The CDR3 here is CASSFGFLNTEAFF. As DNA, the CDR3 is TGTGCCAGCAGCTTCGGGTTTTTGAACACTGAAGCTTTCTTT.

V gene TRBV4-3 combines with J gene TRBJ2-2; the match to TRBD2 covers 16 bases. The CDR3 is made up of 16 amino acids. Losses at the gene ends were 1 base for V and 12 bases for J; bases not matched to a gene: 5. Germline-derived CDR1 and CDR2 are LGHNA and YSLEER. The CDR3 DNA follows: TGCGCCAGCAGCCAAGCGGGGACTAGCGGGAGGGCCAAGCTGTTTTTT. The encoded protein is CASSQAGTSGRAKLFF.

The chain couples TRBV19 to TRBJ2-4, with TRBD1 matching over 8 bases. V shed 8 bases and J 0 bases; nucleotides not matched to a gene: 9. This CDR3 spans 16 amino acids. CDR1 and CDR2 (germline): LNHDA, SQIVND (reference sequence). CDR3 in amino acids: CASETGQGRAKNIQYF. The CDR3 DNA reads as TGTGCCAGTGAGACCGGACAGGGCAGAGCCAAAAACATTCAGTACTTC.

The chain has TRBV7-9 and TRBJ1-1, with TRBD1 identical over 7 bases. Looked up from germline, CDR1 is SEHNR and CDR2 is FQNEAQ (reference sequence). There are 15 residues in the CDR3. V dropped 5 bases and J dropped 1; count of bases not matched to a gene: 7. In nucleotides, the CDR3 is TGTGCCAGCAGCCCGGGACAGAAGAGGAACACTGAAGCTTTCTTT. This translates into CASSPGQKRNTEAFF.

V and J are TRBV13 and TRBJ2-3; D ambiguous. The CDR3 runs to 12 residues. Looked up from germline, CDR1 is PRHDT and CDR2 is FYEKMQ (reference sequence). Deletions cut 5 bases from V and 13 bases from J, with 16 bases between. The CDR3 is CASSQKLREKYF. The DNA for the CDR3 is TGTGCCAGCAGCCAAAAACTGCGCGAAAAGTATTTT.

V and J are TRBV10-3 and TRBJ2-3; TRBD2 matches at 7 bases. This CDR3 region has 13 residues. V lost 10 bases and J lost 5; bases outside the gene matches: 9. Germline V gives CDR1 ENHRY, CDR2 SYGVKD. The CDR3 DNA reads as TGTGCCACCACACGCATAGCGGGAGATACGCAGTATTTT. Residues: CATTRIAGDTQYF.

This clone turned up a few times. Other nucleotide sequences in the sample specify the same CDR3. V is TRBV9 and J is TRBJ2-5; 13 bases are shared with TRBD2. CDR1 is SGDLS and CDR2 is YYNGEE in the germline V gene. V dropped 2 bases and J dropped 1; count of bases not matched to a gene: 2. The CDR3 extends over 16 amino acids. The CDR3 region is CASSVGTSGIQETQYF. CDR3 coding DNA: TGTGCCAGCAGCGTGGGGACTAGCGGGATCCAAGAGACCCAGTACTTC.

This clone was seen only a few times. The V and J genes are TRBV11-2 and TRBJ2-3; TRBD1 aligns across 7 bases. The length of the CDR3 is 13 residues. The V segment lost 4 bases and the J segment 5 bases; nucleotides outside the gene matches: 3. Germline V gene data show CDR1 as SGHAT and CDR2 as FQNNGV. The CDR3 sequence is CASSSTGVDTQYF. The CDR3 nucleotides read TGTGCCAGCAGCTCCACAGGGGTAGATACGCAGTATTTT. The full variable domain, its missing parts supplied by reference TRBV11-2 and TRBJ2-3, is EAGVAQSPRYKIIEKRQSVAFWCNPISGHATLYWYQQILGQGPKLLIQFQNNGVVDDSQLPKDRFSAERLKGVDSTLKIQPAKLEDSAVYLCASSSTGVDTQYFGPGTRLTVL.

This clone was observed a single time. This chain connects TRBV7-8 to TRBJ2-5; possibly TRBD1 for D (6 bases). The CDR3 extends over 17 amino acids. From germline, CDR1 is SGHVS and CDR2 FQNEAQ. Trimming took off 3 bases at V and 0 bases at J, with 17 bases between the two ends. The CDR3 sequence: CASSLVPRGTNQETQYF. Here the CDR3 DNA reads TGTGCCAGCAGCTTGGTTCCCAGGGGCACCAACCAAGAGACCCAGTACTTC.

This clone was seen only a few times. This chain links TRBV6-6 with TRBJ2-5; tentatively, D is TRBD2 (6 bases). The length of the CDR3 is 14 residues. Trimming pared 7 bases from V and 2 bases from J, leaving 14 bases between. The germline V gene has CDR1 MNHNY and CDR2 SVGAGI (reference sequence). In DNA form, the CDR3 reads TGTGCCAGCAAGGTCGGGAGTCGGCAAGAGACCCAGTACTTC. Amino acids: CASKVGSRQETQYF.

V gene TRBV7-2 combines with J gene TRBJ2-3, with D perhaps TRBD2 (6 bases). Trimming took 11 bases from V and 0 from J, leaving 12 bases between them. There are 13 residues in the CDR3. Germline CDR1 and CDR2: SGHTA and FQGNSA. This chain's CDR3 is CAGSGPSTDTQYF. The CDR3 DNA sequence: TGTGCCGGAAGCGGGCCTAGCACAGATACGCAGTATTTT.

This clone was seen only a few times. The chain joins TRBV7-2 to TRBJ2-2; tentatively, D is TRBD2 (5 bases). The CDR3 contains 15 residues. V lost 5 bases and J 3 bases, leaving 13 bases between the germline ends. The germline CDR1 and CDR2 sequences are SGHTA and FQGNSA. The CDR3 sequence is CASSPWTVDTGELFF. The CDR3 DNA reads TGTGCCAGCAGCCCGTGGACTGTTGACACCGGGGAGCTGTTTTTT.

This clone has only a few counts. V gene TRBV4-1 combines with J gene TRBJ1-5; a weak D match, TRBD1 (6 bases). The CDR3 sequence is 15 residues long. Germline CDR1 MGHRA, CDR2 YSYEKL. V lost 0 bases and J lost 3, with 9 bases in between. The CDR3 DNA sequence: TGCGCCAGCAGCCAAGAGGACAGAGACAATCAGCCCCAGCATTTT. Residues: CASSQEDRDNQPQHF.

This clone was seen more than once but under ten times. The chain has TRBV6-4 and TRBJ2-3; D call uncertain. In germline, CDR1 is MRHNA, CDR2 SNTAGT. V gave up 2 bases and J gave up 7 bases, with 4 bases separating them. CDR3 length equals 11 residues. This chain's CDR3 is CASSDTNTQYF. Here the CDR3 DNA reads TGTGCCAGCAGTGACACTAATACGCAGTATTTT.

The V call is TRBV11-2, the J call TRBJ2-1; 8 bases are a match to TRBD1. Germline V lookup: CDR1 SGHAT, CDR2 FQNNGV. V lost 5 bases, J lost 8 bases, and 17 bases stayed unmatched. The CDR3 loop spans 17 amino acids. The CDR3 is CASSPAQPRTGNDEQFF. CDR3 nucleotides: TGTGCCAGCAGCCCCGCCCAGCCTAGGACAGGGAACGATGAGCAGTTCTTC.

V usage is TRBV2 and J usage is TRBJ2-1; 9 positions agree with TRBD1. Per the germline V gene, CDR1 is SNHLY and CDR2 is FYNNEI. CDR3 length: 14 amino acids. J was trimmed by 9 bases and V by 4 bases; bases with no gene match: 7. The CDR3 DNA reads TGTGCCAGCAGTGGGGACAGGGTTCGTAGTGAGCAGTTCTTC. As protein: CASSGDRVRSEQFF.

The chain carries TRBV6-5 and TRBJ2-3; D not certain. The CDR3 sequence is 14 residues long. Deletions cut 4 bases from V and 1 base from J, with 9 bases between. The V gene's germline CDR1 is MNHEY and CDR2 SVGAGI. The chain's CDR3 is CASSFSQGTDTQYF. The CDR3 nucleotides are TGTGCCAGCAGTTTCAGTCAGGGCACAGATACGCAGTATTTT.

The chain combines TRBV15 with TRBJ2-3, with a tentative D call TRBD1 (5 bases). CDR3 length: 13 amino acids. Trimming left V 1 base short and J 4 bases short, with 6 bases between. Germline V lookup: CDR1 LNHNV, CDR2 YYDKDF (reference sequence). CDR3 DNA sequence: TGTGCCACCAGCAGAGGGGGCGCAGATACGCAGTATTTT. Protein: CATSRGGADTQYF.

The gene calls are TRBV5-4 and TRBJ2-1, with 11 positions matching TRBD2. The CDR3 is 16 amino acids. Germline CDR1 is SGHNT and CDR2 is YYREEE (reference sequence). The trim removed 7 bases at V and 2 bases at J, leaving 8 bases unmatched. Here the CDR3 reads CASAPYSGRAYNEQFF. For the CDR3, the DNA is TGTGCCAGCGCCCCTTATAGCGGGAGGGCCTACAATGAGCAGTTCTTC.

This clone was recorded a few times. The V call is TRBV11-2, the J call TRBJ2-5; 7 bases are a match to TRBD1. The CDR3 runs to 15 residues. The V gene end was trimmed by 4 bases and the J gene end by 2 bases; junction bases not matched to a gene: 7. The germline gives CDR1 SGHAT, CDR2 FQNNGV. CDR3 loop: CASSSSPGQQETQYF. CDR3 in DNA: TGTGCCAGCAGCTCCTCCCCGGGACAGCAAGAGACCCAGTACTTC.

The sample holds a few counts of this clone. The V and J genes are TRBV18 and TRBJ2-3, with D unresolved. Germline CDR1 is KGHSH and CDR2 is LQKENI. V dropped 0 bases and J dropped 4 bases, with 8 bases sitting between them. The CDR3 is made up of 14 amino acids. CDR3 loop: CASSPPSAPDTQYF. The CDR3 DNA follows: TGTGCCAGCTCACCACCGAGTGCCCCAGATACGCAGTATTTT.

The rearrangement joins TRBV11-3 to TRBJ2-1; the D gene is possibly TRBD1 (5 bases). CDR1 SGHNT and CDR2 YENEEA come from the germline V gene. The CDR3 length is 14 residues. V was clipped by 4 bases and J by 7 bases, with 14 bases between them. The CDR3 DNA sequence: TGTGCCAGCAGCTCAGACAGTGCTGGTAATGAGCAGTTCTTC. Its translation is CASSSDSAGNEQFF. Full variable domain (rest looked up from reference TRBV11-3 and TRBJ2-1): EAGVVQSPRYKIIEKKQPVAFWCNPISGHNTLYWYLQNLGQGPELLIRYENEEAVDDSQLPKDRFSAERLKGVDSTLKIQPAELGDSAVYLCASSSDSAGNEQFFGPGTRLTVL.

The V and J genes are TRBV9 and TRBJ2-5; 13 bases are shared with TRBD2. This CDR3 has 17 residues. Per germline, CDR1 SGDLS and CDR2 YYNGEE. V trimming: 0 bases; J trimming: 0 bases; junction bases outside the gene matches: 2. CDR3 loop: CASSVGGTSGDQETQYF. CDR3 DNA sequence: TGTGCCAGCAGCGTAGGAGGGACTAGCGGGGACCAAGAGACCCAGTACTTC.

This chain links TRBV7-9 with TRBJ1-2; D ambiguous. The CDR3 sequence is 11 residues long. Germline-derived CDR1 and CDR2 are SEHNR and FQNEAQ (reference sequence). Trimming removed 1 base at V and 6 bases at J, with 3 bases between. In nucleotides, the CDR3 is TGTGCCAGCAGCTTAGTAGATGGCTACACCTTC. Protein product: CASSLVDGYTF.

The CDR3 DNA reads as TGTGCCAGCTCCCCCAGTGGGCAAAGCAATCAGCCCCAGCATTTT. Protein product: CASSPSGQSNQPQHF. The chain links TRBV18 to TRBJ1-5; no clear D gene. The germline V and J ends were trimmed by 6 bases and 1 base, with 13 bases remaining between them. Per the germline V gene, CDR1 is KGHSH and CDR2 is LQKENI. This CDR3 spans 15 amino acids.

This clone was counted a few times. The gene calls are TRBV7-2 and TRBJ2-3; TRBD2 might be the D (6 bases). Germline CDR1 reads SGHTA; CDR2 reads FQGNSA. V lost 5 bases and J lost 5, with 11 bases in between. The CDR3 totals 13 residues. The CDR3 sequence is CASSTRTKDTQYF. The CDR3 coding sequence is TGTGCCAGCAGCACCCGGACTAAAGATACGCAGTATTTT. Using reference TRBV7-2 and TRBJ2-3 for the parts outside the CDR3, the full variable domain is GAGVSQSPSNKVTEKGKDVELRCDPISGHTALYWYRQSLGQGLEFLIYFQGNSAPDKSGLPSDRFSAERTGGSVSTLTIQRTQQEDSAVYLCASSTRTKDTQYFGPGTRLTVL.

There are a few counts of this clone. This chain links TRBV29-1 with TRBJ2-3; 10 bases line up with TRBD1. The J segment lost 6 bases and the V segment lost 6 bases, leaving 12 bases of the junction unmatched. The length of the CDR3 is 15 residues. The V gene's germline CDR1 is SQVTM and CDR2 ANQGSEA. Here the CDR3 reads CSVKLTTDRGDTQYF. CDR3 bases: TGCAGCGTCAAATTAACCACGGACAGGGGGGATACGCAGTATTTT.